These T cell receptor beta chains were read from a single sample in a study of blood T cell repertoires in COVID-19. TCRdb's copy holds only in-frame clones and misses some; the assay was immunoSEQ multiplex PCR. The table shows about 300,000 clones, with approximately 92% occurring only once. Sequencing was done on a sample of PBMCs or T cells enriched from blood (not recorded which). The origin of the receptors is a woman aged 25 to 39 who had recovered from COVID-19. The CDR3 runs from the conserved cysteine through the conserved F or W.

12	TRBJ1-1	TRBV5-6	CASSLGHIEAFF
12	TRBJ1-2	TRBV6-2/TRBV6-3	CASSPRQYGYTF
15	TRBJ1-3	TRBV7-9	CASSLTQGSGNTIYF
15	TRBJ2-3	TRBV5-1	CASSLPRQGLDTQYF
13	TRBJ2-5	TRBV18	CASSPSGQETQYF
13	TRBJ2-5	TRBV3-1/TRBV3-2	CASRHTRERTQYF
14	TRBJ2-7	TRBV10-1	CASEGTRESYEQYF
12	TRBJ2-7	TRBV29-1	CSVEEPNYEQYF
13	TRBJ2-2	TRBV4-1	CASSQVEQGELFF
14	TRBJ1-6	TRBV19	CASGGWGVGSPLHF
13	TRBJ2-1	TRBV7-2	CASSLELHNEQFF
15	TRBJ2-3	TRBV7-2	CASSRDHISTDTQYF
12	TRBJ1-2	TRBV9	CASRNQGYGYTF
14	TRBJ1-2	TRBV5-5	CASSPGTVVARYTF
14	TRBJ2-7	TRBV19	CASSIVAYSYEQYF
16	TRBJ1-2	TRBV27	CASSLESETANYGYTF
13	TRBJ1-1	TRBV12-5	CASVGQKLAEAFF